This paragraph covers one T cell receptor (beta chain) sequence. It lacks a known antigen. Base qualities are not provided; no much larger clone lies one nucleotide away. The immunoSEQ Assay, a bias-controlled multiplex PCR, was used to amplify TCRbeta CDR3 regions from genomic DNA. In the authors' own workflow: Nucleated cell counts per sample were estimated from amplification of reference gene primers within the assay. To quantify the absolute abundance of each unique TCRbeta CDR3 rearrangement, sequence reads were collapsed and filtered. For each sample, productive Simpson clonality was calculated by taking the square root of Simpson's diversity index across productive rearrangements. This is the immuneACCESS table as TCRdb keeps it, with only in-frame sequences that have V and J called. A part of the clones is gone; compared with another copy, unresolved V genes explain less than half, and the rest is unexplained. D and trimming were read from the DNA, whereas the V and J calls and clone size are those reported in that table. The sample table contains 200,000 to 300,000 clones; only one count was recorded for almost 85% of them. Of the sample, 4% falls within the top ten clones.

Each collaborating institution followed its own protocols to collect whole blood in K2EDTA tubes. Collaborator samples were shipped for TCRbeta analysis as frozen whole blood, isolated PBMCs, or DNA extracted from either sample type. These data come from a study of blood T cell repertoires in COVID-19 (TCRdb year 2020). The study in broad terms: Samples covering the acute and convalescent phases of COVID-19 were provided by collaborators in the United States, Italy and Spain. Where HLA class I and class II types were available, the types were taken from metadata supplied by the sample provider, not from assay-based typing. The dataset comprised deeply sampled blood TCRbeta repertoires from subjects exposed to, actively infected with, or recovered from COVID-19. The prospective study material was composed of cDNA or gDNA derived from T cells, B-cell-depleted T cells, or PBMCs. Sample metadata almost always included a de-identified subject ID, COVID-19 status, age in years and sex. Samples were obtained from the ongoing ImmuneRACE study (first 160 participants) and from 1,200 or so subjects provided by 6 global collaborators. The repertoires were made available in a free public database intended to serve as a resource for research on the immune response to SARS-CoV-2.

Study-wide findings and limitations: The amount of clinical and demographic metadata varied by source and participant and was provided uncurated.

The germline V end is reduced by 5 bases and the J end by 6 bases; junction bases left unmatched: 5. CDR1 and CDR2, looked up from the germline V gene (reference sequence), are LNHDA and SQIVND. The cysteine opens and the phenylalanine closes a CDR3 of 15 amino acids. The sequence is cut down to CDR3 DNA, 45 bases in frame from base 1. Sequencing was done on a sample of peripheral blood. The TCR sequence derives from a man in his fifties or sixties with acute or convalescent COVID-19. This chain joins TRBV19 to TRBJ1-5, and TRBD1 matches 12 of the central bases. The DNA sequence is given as TGTGCCAGTAGTGTGGGACAGGGGGCTAGTCAGCCCCAGCATTTT. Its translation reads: CASSVGQGASQPQHF.